The next 14 T cell receptor beta chains were all read from a single sample in a study of blood T cell repertoires in COVID-19. Profiled with immunoSEQ multiplex PCR; TCRdb holds only in-frame clones, not every one. Of some 240,000 clones in the sample, about 79% were seen once. The sequenced sample consisted of peripheral blood. These receptors were taken from a middle-aged woman who had recovered from COVID-19.

This clone was detected once. DNA for the CDR3: TGTGCCAGCAGCTCATCGGACAGGGGGCGCGTAGCTTTCTTT. This encodes CASSSSDRGRVAFF. The V and J genes are TRBV7-9 and TRBJ1-1, with TRBD1 identical over 11 bases. Germline V gene data show CDR1 as SEHNR and CDR2 as FQNEAQ (reference sequence). V lost 4 bases and J lost 10; bases outside the gene matches: 8. CDR3 size: 14 residues.

This chain links TRBV2 with TRBJ2-1; TRBD2 agrees at 14 bases. CDR3 length: 15 amino acids. The J segment lost 8 bases and the V segment lost 6 bases, leaving 6 bases of the junction unmatched. From germline, CDR1 is SNHLY and CDR2 FYNNEI. CDR3 residues: CASSLGLAGVDEQFF. CDR3 in DNA: TGTGCCAGCAGCCTGGGACTAGCGGGGGTTGATGAGCAGTTCTTC. Combining the CDR3 with reference TRBV2 and TRBJ2-1 gives the whole variable domain EPEVTQTPSHQVTQMGQEVILRCVPISNHLYFYWYRQILGQKVEFLVSFYNNEISEKSEIFDDQFSVERPDGSNFTLKIRSTKLEDSAMYFCASSLGLAGVDEQFFGPGTRLTVL.

V is TRBV28 and J is TRBJ2-3; possible D gene TRBD1, 5 bases. Deletions cut 8 bases from V and 2 bases from J, with 17 bases between. Looked up from germline, CDR1 is MDHEN and CDR2 is SYDVKM. The length of the CDR3 is 15 residues. DNA of the CDR3: TGTGCCAGCCCCCCCATGGGGCCAACCACAGATACGCAGTATTTT. Its protein product is CASPPMGPTTDTQYF.

The chain has TRBV5-1 and TRBJ1-5; no clear D. Trimming removed 2 bases at V and 1 base at J, with 13 bases between. The CDR3 is 16 residues long. Germline V CDR1 and CDR2: SGHRS, YFSETQ. The CDR3 region has the DNA TGCGCCAGCAGCTTAAGTGGGCCGTACAGCAATCAGCCCCAGCATTTT. It codes for CASSLSGPYSNQPQHF.

This sequence joins TRBV11-2 and TRBJ2-1; D may be TRBD2 (5 bases). The CDR3 has 14 residues. The ends were cut back, 4 bases at V and 3 bases at J, with 10 bases in the middle. The germline V gene encodes CDR1 SGHAT and CDR2 FQNNGV. In DNA form, the CDR3 reads TGTGCCAGCAGCTCTCGAGGACTCTACAATGAGCAGTTCTTC. Translated: CASSSRGLYNEQFF.

This chain uses TRBV19 with TRBJ1-5, with 8 bases lining up with TRBD1. The CDR3 consists of 14 residues. CDR1 and CDR2 (germline): LNHDA, SQIVND (reference sequence). V lost 8 bases and J lost 4; bases outside the gene matches: 7. CDR3 sequence reads: CASQGASLNQPQHF. The CDR3 nucleotides are TGTGCCAGTCAGGGGGCGAGCCTTAATCAGCCCCAGCATTTT. The complete variable domain, with remaining parts taken from reference TRBV19 and TRBJ1-5, reads DGGITQSPKYLFRKEGQNVTLSCEQNLNHDAMYWYRQDPGQGLRLIYYSQIVNDFQKGDIAEGYSVSREKKESFPLTVTSAQKNPTAFYLCASQGASLNQPQHFGDGTRLSIL.

With respect to this clone: Other DNA sequences of this sample code for an identical CDR3. The CDR3 bases are TGTGCCAGCAGCCAAGGGGGCGGCAATCAGCCCCAGCATTTT. This encodes CASSQGGGNQPQHF. V gene TRBV7-2 combines with J gene TRBJ1-5; the match to TRBD1 covers 7 bases. The CDR3 sequence is 14 residues long. CDR1 and CDR2 (germline): SGHTA, FQGNSA. Unmatched junction bases numbered 3, after V lost 5 bases and J lost 2 bases.

This chain uses TRBV6-6 with TRBJ2-2, with 11 bases identical to TRBD2. The V gene end was trimmed by 5 bases and the J gene end by 2 bases; junction bases not matched to a gene: 4. CDR3 size: 16 residues. In germline, CDR1 is MNHNY, CDR2 SVGAGI (reference sequence). For the CDR3, the DNA is TGTGCCAGCAGTCGACTAGCGGGGCCAAACACCGGGGAGCTGTTTTTT. Amino acids: CASSRLAGPNTGELFF.

With respect to this clone: Other DNA variants within this sample encode the same CDR3. CDR3 in amino acids: CASSAGMNTEAFF. CDR3 coding DNA: TGTGCCAGCAGTGCAGGAATGAACACTGAAGCTTTCTTT. This chain links TRBV6-4 with TRBJ1-1; no reliable D call. Trimming cost V 4 bases and J 0 bases, with 6 bases left between them. CDR1 is MRHNA, CDR2 SNTAGT, per germline. The CDR3 runs 13 residues.

This clone showed up just a few times. The rearrangement joins TRBV7-2 to TRBJ1-2; no clear D gene. The CDR3 is 14 residues long. CDR1 and CDR2 from the germline V gene are SGHTA and FQGNSA. With 0 bases removed from V and 4 bases from J, the gap between germline ends came to 9 bases. The CDR3 nucleotides read TGTGCCAGCAGCTTAGCCGGTCTTAGCTATGGCTACACCTTC. It yields the protein CASSLAGLSYGYTF.

The CDR3 sequence: CASSVALGLADVQDTQYF. For the CDR3, the DNA is TGTGCCAGCAGCGTAGCTTTAGGACTAGCGGATGTACAAGATACGCAGTATTTT. This chain connects TRBV9 to TRBJ2-3; TRBD2 matches 10 bases. V shed 0 bases and J 5 bases; nucleotides not matched to a gene: 12. Per the germline V gene, CDR1 is SGDLS and CDR2 is YYNGEE. The CDR3 contains 18 residues.

The V gene is TRBV5-1, the J gene TRBJ1-1, with unresolved D. V lost 4 bases and J 5 bases, leaving 9 bases between the germline ends. The germline CDR1 and CDR2 sequences are SGHRS and YFSETQ. The CDR3 length is 12 residues. Here the CDR3 DNA reads TGCGCCAGCAGCCCCGGTTGGACTGAAGCTTTCTTT. It is translated as CASSPGWTEAFF.

This sequence joins TRBV28 and TRBJ2-1; D unclear. The CDR3 extends over 11 amino acids. The germline V and J ends were trimmed by 2 bases and 9 bases, with 5 bases remaining between them. Germline V CDR1 and CDR2: MDHEN, SYDVKM. The CDR3 DNA sequence: TGTGCCAGCAGTTTAAACTTTGAGCAGTTCTTC. Amino acid sequence: CASSLNFEQFF.

This clone was seen once. This rearrangement joins TRBV11-2 to TRBJ2-1, with 13 nucleotides matching TRBD2. V gave up 1 base and J gave up 5 bases; unmatched junction bases: 2. Germline CDR1 SGHAT, CDR2 FQNNGV. This CDR3 comprises 16 residues. CDR3 in amino acids: CASSLGTSGGNNEQFF. The CDR3 DNA reads as TGTGCCAGCAGCTTAGGGACTAGCGGGGGCAACAATGAGCAGTTCTTC.